Shown below are 5 T cell receptor beta chains from a single sample sequenced in a study of blood T cells in healthy people across ages. For the second PCR, which ran for about 6 to 11 cycles, a sample-barcoded 5' primer and a J-beta primer mix were used. TCRdb re-analysed the 5' RACE reads in MiXCR, keeping a single row per CDR3 protein. This sample has approximately 800,000 distinct CDR3 sequences, with roughly 34% found just once. The sample was blood. The receptors derive from a young man in good health.

This chain uses TRBV4-1 with TRBJ1-4; perhaps TRBD1 as D (5 bases). The CDR3 has 15 residues. The germline gives CDR1 MGHRA, CDR2 YSYEKL. Trimming stripped 3 bases from V and 4 bases from J, with 12 bases between. The CDR3 here is CASSHRAGINEKLFF. DNA of the CDR3: TGCGCCAGCAGCCACCGGGCAGGGATTAATGAAAAACTGTTTTTT.

This clonotype has a single count. A read error is possible here, since a much larger clone lies one base away. The chain recombines TRBV5-1 with TRBJ2-1; TRBD1 matches at 7 bases. From germline, CDR1 is SGHRS and CDR2 YFSETQ. V shed 9 bases and J 5 bases; nucleotides not matched to a gene: 11. The CDR3 has 14 amino acids. The DNA for the CDR3 is TGCGCCACCACAACCGGGACAGACCACAATGAGCAGTTCTTC. It codes for CATTTGTDHNEQFF. The full variable domain, in which reference TRBV5-1 and TRBJ2-1 provide the parts outside the CDR3, is KAGVTQTPRYLIKTRGQQVTLSCSPISGHRSVSWYQQTPGQGLQFLFEYFSETQRNKGNFPGRFSGRQFSNSRSEMNVSTLELGDSALYLCATTTGTDHNEQFFGPGTRLTVL.

This clonotype was counted only a few times. The V call is TRBV4-3, the J call TRBJ1-2; tentative D call: TRBD1 (5 bases). The CDR3 contains 14 residues. V was cut by 0 bases and J by 6 bases, with 11 bases left in between. Germline V gene data show CDR1 as LGHNA and CDR2 as YSLEER. CDR3 bases: TGCGCCAGCAGCCAAGATCTCAAAGGGGATGGCTACACCTTC. Encoded protein: CASSQDLKGDGYTF.

The chain is built from TRBV20-1 and TRBJ2-7; TRBD2 matches 8 bases. V was pared by 0 bases and J by 3 bases, with 7 bases of the junction left unmatched. Per the germline V gene, CDR1 is DFQATT and CDR2 is SNEGSKA (reference sequence). This CDR3 has 15 amino acids. The DNA for the CDR3 is TGCAGTGCTAGAGATGTAAGGCGGGGGGACTACGAGCAGTACTTC. Translating it yields CSARDVRRGDYEQYF.

V and J are TRBV9 and TRBJ2-2; D is uncertain. Trimming stripped 3 bases from V and 0 bases from J, with 12 bases between. The CDR3 length is 16 residues. The V gene's germline CDR1 is SGDLS and CDR2 YYNGEE. The DNA for the CDR3 is TGTGCCAGCAGCGCTCACAGTCCCGCGAACACCGGGGAGCTGTTTTTT. Translating it yields CASSAHSPANTGELFF.